The rows below give T cell receptor beta chains drawn from one sample of a study of metastatic and nonmetastatic thyroid tumors. Via MiXCR, TCRdb re-called the PCR reads. The table lists about 24,000 clones, more than 20% of them singletons. Source material: blood. These receptors all stem from a male donor with papillary thyroid cancer or a benign thyroid nodule (not recorded which). Some clones in this sample may be carry-over from other donors' samples. CDR3s include the opening cysteine and the closing phenylalanine or tryptophan. The D gene is left open where the match is weak. Clone size appears in some rows only: once, few, many, or a class for an expanded clone.

TRBV6-1	-	TRBJ1-1	medium-sized	TGTGCCAGCACCTCCCCCGGGAATGAAGCTTTCTTT	CASTSPGNEAFF
TRBV20-1	-	TRBJ1-5	medium-sized	TGCAGTGCTAGATTGGGTGGTTGGAGGAATCAGCCCCAGCATTTT	CSARLGGWRNQPQHF
TRBV20-1	TRBD2	TRBJ2-1	many	TGCAGTGCTATTGGGGGGGGCAATGAGCAGTTCTTC	CSAIGGGNEQFF
TRBV11-3	-	TRBJ2-6	-	TGTGCCAGCAGCCAGGGGCAGGGACCTGGGGCCAACGTCCTGACTTTC	CASSQGQGPGANVLTF
TRBV4-1	-	TRBJ1-6	many	TGCGCCAGCAGCCAAGGTGGATGGACAAGCTGGGGATCGGATTCACCCCTCCACTTT	CASSQGGWTSWGSDSPLHF
TRBV10-1	TRBD2	TRBJ2-1	many	TGCGCCAGCACGGTTCGGACTAGCGGCAGCTCCTACAATGAGCAGTTCTTC	CASTVRTSGSSYNEQFF
TRBV28	TRBD2	TRBJ2-5	-	TGTGCCAGCAGCGGGACTAGTCAAGAGACCCAGTACTTC	CASSGTSQETQYF
TRBV27	-	TRBJ2-5	few	TGTGCCAGCAACATCAGGGGGGGAGAGACCCAGTACTTC	CASNIRGGETQYF
TRBV11-2	TRBD2	TRBJ2-1	-	TGTGCCAGCAGCTTAGAAGGAGGGACTAGCGGAACCTACAATGAGCAGTTCTTC	CASSLEGGTSGTYNEQFF
TRBV6-1	TRBD1	TRBJ1-1	many	TGTGCCAGCGCAAACAGGGGGATTACTGAAGCTTTCTTT	CASANRGITEAFF
TRBV9	-	TRBJ2-2	many	TGTGCCAGCAGCCGGGGTGCAGTCACCGGGGAGCTGTTTTTT	CASSRGAVTGELFF
TRBV20-1	TRBD2	TRBJ2-5	many	TGCAGTGCTAGAGATGTAAAGCTAGCGGGAGGGCAAGAGACCCAGTACTTC	CSARDVKLAGGQETQYF
TRBV14	-	TRBJ1-6	many	TGTGCCAGCAGCCAAGATCAAGGGTGGGCGAATTCACCCCTCCACTTT	CASSQDQGWANSPLHF
TRBV20-1	-	TRBJ2-5	many	TGCAGTGCTAGCCGTGGGGCATTTGAGACCCAGTACTTC	CSASRGAFETQYF
TRBV5-6	TRBD2	TRBJ2-2	many	TGTGCCAGCAGCTCCGACTCAAGACTAGCGGGAGTTAACACCGGGGAGCTGTTTTTT	CASSSDSRLAGVNTGELFF
TRBV30	-	TRBJ1-1	-	TGTGCCTGGAGTGATCGGGAGAACACTGAAGCTTTCTTT	CAWSDRENTEAFF
TRBV4-3	-	TRBJ2-1	many	TGCGCCAGCAGCCCGCCTGGGGGGCTGGAGCAGTTCTTC	CASSPPGGLEQFF
TRBV6-6	-	TRBJ2-3	-	TGTGCCAGTAGTTATAGGGGGGACGCAGATACACAGTATTTT	CASSYRGDADTQYF
TRBV7-9	TRBD2	TRBJ2-1	many	TGTGCCAGCAGCTTAAGTCTAGCGGGCTCCCGGGATGAGCAGTTCTTC	CASSLSLAGSRDEQFF
TRBV6-1	TRBD2	TRBJ2-6	medium-sized	TGTGCCAGCAGTCCGACGGGGGGGAGCGGGGCCAACGTCCTGACTTTC	CASSPTGGSGANVLTF
TRBV2	-	TRBJ1-3	many	TGTGCCAGCAGTGAAGCGCCGGGGGCTGGAAACACCATATATTTT	CASSEAPGAGNTIYF
TRBV2	TRBD2	TRBJ2-3	many	TGTGCCAGCAGGTCCCTCATAGCGGGAGAATTGCGAGATACGCAGTATTTT	CASRSLIAGELRDTQYF
TRBV10-3	-	TRBJ1-2	-	TGTGCCATCAGCGAAAGGGGTGGCTTGGGCGAAGACTATGGCTACACCTTC	CAISERGGLGEDYGYTF
TRBV7-6	TRBD2	TRBJ2-7	many	TGTGCCAGCAGCTTAGCAGCGGGGGGCGGCGAGCAGTACTTC	CASSLAAGGGEQYF
TRBV6-1	-	TRBJ1-2	few	TGTGCCAGCAGCCGGGACATCAACTATGGCTACACCTTC	CASSRDINYGYTF
TRBV12-3/TRBV12-4	-	TRBJ1-5	many	TGTGCCAGCAATCCAGGTGGTATGGGTCAGCCCCAGCATTTT	CASNPGGMGQPQHF
TRBV27	TRBD1	TRBJ1-6	-	TGTGCCAGCAGGGAACCAGGGGGCTGGGTTTCACCCCTCCACTTT	CASREPGGWVSPLHF
TRBV28	TRBD1	TRBJ2-2	few	TGTGCCAGCGGAAGCGGACAGGCCTTCACCGGGGAGCTGTTTTTT	CASGSGQAFTGELFF
TRBV19	-	TRBJ1-1	many	TGTGCCAGTAGTATTGTCACGAACACTGAAGCTTTCTTT	CASSIVTNTEAFF
TRBV12-5	-	TRBJ2-7	-	TGTGCTAGTGATGCCGAACTCCAGGGAGGTGTTTCCTACGATCAGTACTTC	CASDAELQGGVSYDQYF
TRBV28	-	TRBJ2-7	few	TGTGCCAGCAGTTCCACCCAGACCTGGACTGGATACGAGCAGTACTTC	CASSSTQTWTGYEQYF
TRBV6-1	-	TRBJ2-7	-	TGTGCCAGCAGATGGGGGGATCCCTACGAGCAGTACTTC	CASRWGDPYEQYF
TRBV6-1	-	TRBJ1-2	few	TGTGCCAGCAGTGCACGGACGGCATATGGCTACACCTTC	CASSARTAYGYTF
TRBV4-2	TRBD2	TRBJ2-1	-	TGTGCCAGCAGCCCTGTGTGGGGGACTAGCGGTGAGCAGTTCTTC	CASSPVWGTSGEQFF
TRBV6-5	-	TRBJ2-2	few	TGTGCCAGCAGTTCCTCATCGGTCACCGGGGAGCTGTTTTTT	CASSSSSVTGELFF
TRBV3-1	-	TRBJ2-7	many	TGTGCCAGCAGCCAAGGGACCGCCTCCTACGAGCAGTACTTC	CASSQGTASYEQYF
TRBV4-1	-	TRBJ1-1	many	TGCGCCAGCAGCCCCCGCGCCCGACAGCTCCAAATGAACACTGAAGCTTTCTTT	CASSPRARQLQMNTEAFF
TRBV10-3	TRBD2	TRBJ2-1	few	TGTGCCACGTCGACGGGAGGGGCAAGATCCTACAATGAGCAGTTCTTC	CATSTGGARSYNEQFF
TRBV10-1	-	TRBJ2-7	few	TGCGCCAGCAGTGAGGCAGGGGTAGCCGACGAGCAGTACTTC	CASSEAGVADEQYF
TRBV20-1	-	TRBJ2-7	once	TGCAGTGCTAGAGATGCTGGGGTAAGCTCCTACGAGCAGTACTTC	CSARDAGVSSYEQYF
TRBV6-1	-	TRBJ1-1	few	TGTGCCAGCACCAGGGATGGGACAGAAGCTTTCTTT	CASTRDGTEAFF
TRBV10-3	-	TRBJ2-3	few	TGTTCCATCAGTTATCCCGATCAGCTAGATACGCAGTATTTT	CSISYPDQLDTQYF
TRBV12-3/TRBV12-4	-	TRBJ2-3	-	TGTGCCAGCAGACAGACAGAGATCCACACAGATACGCAGTATTTT	CASRQTEIHTDTQYF
TRBV28	TRBD1	TRBJ1-2	medium-sized	TGTGCCAGCAGTTCCTCTCAGACAGGGAACTATGGCTACACCTTC	CASSSSQTGNYGYTF
TRBV3-1	-	TRBJ1-4	many	TGTGCCAGCAGCCAATATGGGGCAACTAATGAAAAACTGTTTTTT	CASSQYGATNEKLFF
TRBV19	-	TRBJ1-3	many	TGTGCCAGTAGTATCTCCGACTCTGGAAACACCATATATTTT	CASSISDSGNTIYF
TRBV27	TRBD1	TRBJ1-2	many	TGTGCCAGCAGTTTATCGATTCAGGGACAGGGGAACTATGGCTACACCTTC	CASSLSIQGQGNYGYTF
TRBV2	TRBD2	TRBJ2-1	few	TGTGCCAGCAGCCTAGGCGGGACTATCGATGAGCAGTTCTTC	CASSLGGTIDEQFF
TRBV25-1	-	TRBJ2-7	many	TGTGCCAGCAGTCCGGGTCTCTACGAGCAGTACTTC	CASSPGLYEQYF
TRBV5-4	TRBD2	TRBJ2-7	many	TGTGCCAGCAGCTTGAATCGGGGACTAGTTCACTACGAGCAGTACTTC	CASSLNRGLVHYEQYF
TRBV2	TRBD1	TRBJ1-1	many	TGTGCCAGCAGTGGACAGGGTGGGACTGAAGCTTTCTTT	CASSGQGGTEAFF
TRBV20-1	TRBD2	TRBJ2-3	many	TGCAGTGCCCAGGGACTAGCGGGAGGGCCCGCAAGGGATACGCAGTATTTT	CSAQGLAGGPARDTQYF
TRBV19	-	TRBJ2-1	medium-sized	TGTGCCAGTAAAGCGGGCTCCTACAATGAGCAGTTCTTC	CASKAGSYNEQFF